Each of the 2 T cell receptor beta chains below was sequenced from the same sample in a study of blood T cell repertoires in COVID-19. The protocol was immunoSEQ multiplex PCR, while the TCRdb copy is restricted to in-frame clones and leaves out a portion. The repertoire consists of tens of thousands of clones, with around 90% occurring once and the leading ten covering approximately 5.8%. Material: peripheral blood. The receptors were sampled from a woman older than 75 with active COVID-19.

V gene TRBV19 combines with J gene TRBJ2-1; maybe TRBD2 (5 bases). The germline V and J ends were trimmed by 3 bases and 10 bases, with 10 bases remaining between them. This CDR3 has 12 amino acids. Germline values: CDR1 LNHDA, CDR2 SQIVND (reference sequence). CDR3 sequence (DNA): TGTGCCAGTAGTATTCTCGGGGAGGAGCAGTTCTTC. Its protein product is CASSILGEEQFF.

The rearrangement links TRBV6-5 to TRBJ2-1; 7 positions match TRBD1. CDR3 size: 14 residues. The V and J ends lost 7 bases and 0 bases, in that order; junction bases with no gene match: 3. Germline CDR1 and CDR2: MNHEY and SVGAGI. DNA for the CDR3: TGTGCCAGCACCGACAGGGTCTCCTACAATGAGCAGTTCTTC. It encodes CASTDRVSYNEQFF.